This T cell receptor beta chain was sequenced for a study of metastatic and nonmetastatic thyroid tumors. Study background: A comparison of repertoires was made across blood and tumor or nodule tissue from malignant and benign thyroid patients. Study results and caveats: Malignant thyroid tumors reportedly had TCR beta diversity that was significantly higher than in benign nodules, in blood and tumor.

This clone was detected many times. The antigen is undetermined. CDR3 length equals 12 residues. Trimming took 4 bases from V and 5 from J, leaving 9 bases between them. CDR1 is SGHRS, CDR2 YFSETQ, per germline. Prior to thyroid surgery, none of the patients had received any treatment. TCRdb re-clonotyped the PCR reads through MiXCR. Altogether tens of thousands of clones are present, over 9% being singletons, with the ten largest covering roughly 6.4%. This receptor was taken from a male donor with papillary thyroid cancer or a benign thyroid nodule (not recorded which). Some clones in this sample may be carry-over from other donors' samples. Sequenced material: blood. The rearrangement joins TRBV5-1 to TRBJ1-2; D gene uncertain. In DNA, the CDR3 is TGCGCCAGCAGCGGGAACAGTTATGGCTACACCTTC. It yields the protein CASSGNSYGYTF. The entire variable domain, with the rest obtained from reference TRBV5-1 and TRBJ1-2, is as follows: KAGVTQTPRYLIKTRGQQVTLSCSPISGHRSVSWYQQTPGQGLQFLFEYFSETQRNKGNFPGRFSGRQFSNSRSEMNVSTLELGDSALYLCASSGNSYGYTFGSGTRLTVV.